Listed below are T cell receptor beta chains from one sample, sequenced in a study of blood T cells in healthy people across ages. TCRdb recomputed calls from the 5' RACE reads with MiXCR, one row per CDR3 protein. The repertoire includes 700,000 to 1,000,000 distinct CDR3 sequences, under 45% of them detected once, and roughly 18% sits in the top ten. Sample: blood. The source of these receptors is a man between 60 and 75 years old in good health. Each CDR3 is given with its conserved first and last residue. The order of the fields is J gene, D gene, CDR3 length, V gene, clone size, CDR3 protein, CDR3 DNA. A D gene is named only where the DNA matches it firmly. Size is omitted from some rows. Given values are once, few, many or a class for expanded clones.

j_call: TRBJ1-5; d_call: .; cdr3_length: 15; v_call: TRBV20-1; clone_size: few; cdr3_aa: CSARDPRYANQPQHF; cdr3_nt: TGCAGTGCTAGAGACCCCCGGTATGCAAATCAGCCCCAGCATTTT
j_call: TRBJ1-2; d_call: .; cdr3_length: 14; v_call: TRBV7-9; clone_size: .; cdr3_aa: CASSDQTGYYGYTF; cdr3_nt: TGTGCCAGCAGCGACCAAACAGGGTACTATGGCTACACCTTC
j_call: TRBJ2-7; d_call: .; cdr3_length: 13; v_call: TRBV2; clone_size: many; cdr3_aa: CASSDVGSYEQYF; cdr3_nt: TGTGCCAGCAGTGATGTGGGATCCTACGAGCAGTACTTC
j_call: TRBJ2-7; d_call: .; cdr3_length: 16; v_call: TRBV4-2; clone_size: .; cdr3_aa: CASSQEDQGAQNEQYF; cdr3_nt: TGTGCCAGCAGCCAAGAAGATCAAGGAGCCCAAAACGAGCAGTACTTC
j_call: TRBJ2-7; d_call: .; cdr3_length: 14; v_call: TRBV6-1; clone_size: .; cdr3_aa: CASSERVEGYEQYF; cdr3_nt: TGTGCCAGCAGTGAAAGGGTAGAAGGATACGAGCAGTACTTC
j_call: TRBJ1-1; d_call: .; cdr3_length: 13; v_call: TRBV25-1; clone_size: few; cdr3_aa: CASSESGRTEAFF; cdr3_nt: TGTGCCAGCAGTGAATCTGGCAGAACTGAAGCTTTCTTT
j_call: TRBJ2-1; d_call: .; cdr3_length: 16; v_call: TRBV2; clone_size: .; cdr3_aa: CASSGVLRGPYNEQFF; cdr3_nt: TGTGCCAGCAGTGGGGTGCTTCGGGGGCCCTACAATGAGCAGTTCTTC
j_call: TRBJ2-7; d_call: TRBD1; cdr3_length: 16; v_call: TRBV27; clone_size: .; cdr3_aa: CASSLRRQGMNNEQYF; cdr3_nt: TGTGCCAGCAGTTTACGTAGACAGGGTATGAACAATGAGCAGTACTTC
j_call: TRBJ2-7; d_call: .; cdr3_length: 15; v_call: TRBV7-2; clone_size: few; cdr3_aa: CASSLGGIGGNEQYF; cdr3_nt: TGTGCCAGCAGCTTAGGGGGCATTGGAGGAAACGAGCAGTACTTC
j_call: TRBJ2-2; d_call: TRBD1; cdr3_length: 15; v_call: TRBV7-9; clone_size: once; cdr3_aa: CVSSLGQMGTGELFF; cdr3_nt: TGTGTCAGCAGCTTGGGACAGATGGGCACCGGGGAGCTGTTTTTT
j_call: TRBJ2-2; d_call: TRBD2; cdr3_length: 14; v_call: TRBV20-1; clone_size: .; cdr3_aa: CSARDSGGPGELFF; cdr3_nt: TGCAGTGCTAGAGATAGCGGGGGGCCCGGGGAGCTGTTTTTT
j_call: TRBJ2-1; d_call: TRBD2; cdr3_length: 16; v_call: TRBV5-6; clone_size: few; cdr3_aa: CASSLRTSGGINEQFF; cdr3_nt: TGTGCCAGCAGCCTTAGGACTAGCGGGGGGATAAATGAGCAGTTCTTC
j_call: TRBJ2-1; d_call: TRBD1; cdr3_length: 16; v_call: TRBV27; clone_size: .; cdr3_aa: CASSLSRDRLHNEQFF; cdr3_nt: TGTGCCAGCAGTTTATCGAGGGACAGGTTGCACAATGAGCAGTTCTTC
j_call: TRBJ2-1; d_call: .; cdr3_length: 14; v_call: TRBV5-1; clone_size: few; cdr3_aa: CASSLSGMTNEQFF; cdr3_nt: TGCGCCAGCAGCTTATCGGGTATGACCAATGAGCAGTTCTTC
j_call: TRBJ2-1; d_call: .; cdr3_length: 16; v_call: TRBV4-1; clone_size: few; cdr3_aa: CASSQRALSSYNEQFF; cdr3_nt: TGCGCCAGCAGCCAGAGGGCCCTGAGCTCCTACAATGAGCAGTTCTTC
j_call: TRBJ2-5; d_call: TRBD1; cdr3_length: 18; v_call: TRBV6-2/TRBV6-3; clone_size: many; cdr3_aa: CASSFGPFGRTGQETQYF; cdr3_nt: TGTGCCAGCAGTTTTGGCCCTTTCGGTCGGACAGGTCAAGAGACCCAGTACTTC
j_call: TRBJ1-6; d_call: .; cdr3_length: 12; v_call: TRBV6-1; clone_size: once; cdr3_aa: CASSDIYSPLHF; cdr3_nt: TGTGCCAGCAGCGACATATATTCACCCCTCCACTTT
j_call: TRBJ1-5; d_call: TRBD1; cdr3_length: 17; v_call: TRBV20-1; clone_size: .; cdr3_aa: CSARDFDLDRGGQPQHF; cdr3_nt: TGCAGTGCTAGAGACTTCGACCTGGACAGGGGGGGTCAGCCCCAGCATTTT
j_call: TRBJ2-7; d_call: TRBD1; cdr3_length: 15; v_call: TRBV10-3; clone_size: few; cdr3_aa: CAISEDRGGYNEQYF; cdr3_nt: TGTGCCATCAGTGAGGACAGGGGTGGTTACAATGAGCAGTACTTC
j_call: TRBJ1-1; d_call: .; cdr3_length: 12; v_call: TRBV7-2; clone_size: once; cdr3_aa: CASSYLAGPAFF; cdr3_nt: TGTGCCAGCAGCTACCTGGCGGGGCCAGCTTTCTTT
j_call: TRBJ2-3; d_call: .; cdr3_length: 15; v_call: TRBV7-8; clone_size: .; cdr3_aa: CASSLDRSPTDTQYF; cdr3_nt: TGTGCCAGCAGCCTAGACAGGTCACCCACAGATACGCAGTATTTT
j_call: TRBJ2-7; d_call: .; cdr3_length: 14; v_call: TRBV10-2; clone_size: .; cdr3_aa: CALPWRGRHNEQYF; cdr3_nt: TGCGCCTTACCATGGCGTGGGAGGCACAATGAGCAGTACTTC